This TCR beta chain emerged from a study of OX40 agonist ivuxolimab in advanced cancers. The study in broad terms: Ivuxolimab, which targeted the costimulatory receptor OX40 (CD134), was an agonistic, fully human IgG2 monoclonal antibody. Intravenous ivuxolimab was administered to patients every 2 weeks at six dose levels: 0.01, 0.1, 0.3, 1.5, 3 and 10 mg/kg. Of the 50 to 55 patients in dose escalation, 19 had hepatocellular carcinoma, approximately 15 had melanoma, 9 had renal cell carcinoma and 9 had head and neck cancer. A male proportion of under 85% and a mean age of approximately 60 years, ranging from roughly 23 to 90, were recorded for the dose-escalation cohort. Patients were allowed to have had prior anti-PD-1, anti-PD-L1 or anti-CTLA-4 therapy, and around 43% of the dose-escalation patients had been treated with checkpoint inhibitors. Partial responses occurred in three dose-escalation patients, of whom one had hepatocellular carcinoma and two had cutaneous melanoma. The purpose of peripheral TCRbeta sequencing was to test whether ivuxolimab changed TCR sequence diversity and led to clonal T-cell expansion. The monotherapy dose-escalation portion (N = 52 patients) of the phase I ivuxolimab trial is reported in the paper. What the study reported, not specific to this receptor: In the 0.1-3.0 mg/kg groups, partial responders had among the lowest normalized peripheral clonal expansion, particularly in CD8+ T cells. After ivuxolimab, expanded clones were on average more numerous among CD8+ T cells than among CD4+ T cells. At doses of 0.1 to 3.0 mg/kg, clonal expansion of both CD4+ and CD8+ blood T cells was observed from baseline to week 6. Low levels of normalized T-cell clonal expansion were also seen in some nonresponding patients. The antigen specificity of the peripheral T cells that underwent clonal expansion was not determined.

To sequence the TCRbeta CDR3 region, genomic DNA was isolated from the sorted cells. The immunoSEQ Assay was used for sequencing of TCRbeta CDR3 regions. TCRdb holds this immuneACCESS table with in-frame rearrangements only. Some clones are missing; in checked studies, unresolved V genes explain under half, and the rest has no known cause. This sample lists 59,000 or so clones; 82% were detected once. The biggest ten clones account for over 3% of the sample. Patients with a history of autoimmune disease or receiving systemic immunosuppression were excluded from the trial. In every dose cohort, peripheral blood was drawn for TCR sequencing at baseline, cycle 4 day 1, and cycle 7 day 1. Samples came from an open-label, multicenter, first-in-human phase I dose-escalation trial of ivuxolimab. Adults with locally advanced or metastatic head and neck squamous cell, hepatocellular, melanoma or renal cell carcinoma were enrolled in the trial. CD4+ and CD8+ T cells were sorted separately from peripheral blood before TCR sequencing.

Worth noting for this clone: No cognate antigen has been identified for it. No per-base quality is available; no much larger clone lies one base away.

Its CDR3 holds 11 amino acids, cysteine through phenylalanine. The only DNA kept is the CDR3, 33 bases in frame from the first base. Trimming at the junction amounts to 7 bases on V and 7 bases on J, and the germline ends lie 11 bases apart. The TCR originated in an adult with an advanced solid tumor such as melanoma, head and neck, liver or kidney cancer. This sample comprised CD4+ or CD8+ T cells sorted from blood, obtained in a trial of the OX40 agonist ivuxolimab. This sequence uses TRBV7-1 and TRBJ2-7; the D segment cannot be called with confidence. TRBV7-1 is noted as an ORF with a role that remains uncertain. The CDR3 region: CASTLLGEQYF. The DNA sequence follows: TGTGCCAGCACCCTCCTCGGTGAGCAGTACTTC.